One and the same sample provided the 28 T cell receptor beta chains below, sequenced in a study of T cell repertoires in cytomegalovirus infection. No antigen has been assigned to these receptors. TCRdb reanalysed the reads using MiXCR and keeps one entry per CDR3 protein. The sample includes approximately 120,000 distinct CDR3 sequences, around 28% seen only once; the top ten take around 80%. Material: CD8+ T cells from cultured PBMCs, obtained from culture after CMV antigen stimulation. The receptors shown here come from a human donor in good health (CMV status not recorded). Some clones in this sample may be carry-over from other donors' samples.

This rearrangement joins TRBV20-1 to TRBJ2-4; no clear D. This CDR3 is 15 amino acids long. Germline V gives CDR1 DFQATT, CDR2 SNEGSKA (reference sequence). V lost 2 bases and J 2 bases, leaving 13 bases between the germline ends. CDR3 residues: CSARPMTPSKNIQYF. CDR3 nucleotide sequence: TGCAGTGCTAGACCTATGACCCCATCCAAAAACATTCAGTACTTC.

The rearrangement links TRBV25-1 to TRBJ2-7; D not resolved. The CDR3 extends over 12 amino acids. V was cut by 4 bases and J by 3 bases, with 7 bases left in between. CDR1 and CDR2 from the germline V gene are MGHDK and SYGVNS. The CDR3 DNA is TGTGCCAGCAGTGCAAATAGCTACGAGCAGTACTTC. This encodes CASSANSYEQYF.

This clonotype was observed many times. This chain links TRBV19 with TRBJ1-1; TRBD1 matches at 7 bases. V shed 8 bases, J shed 1 base, and the junction held 1 base outside the gene matches. The CDR3 sequence is 12 residues long. Germline CDR1 is LNHDA and CDR2 is SQIVND (reference sequence). Here the CDR3 DNA reads TGTGCCAGTCGGACAGGGAACACTGAAGCTTTCTTT. It specifies CASRTGNTEAFF.

This clonotype was detected a few times. The CDR3 loop is CSVTSRASGGAYNEQFF. DNA of the CDR3: TGCAGCGTCACCTCGAGGGCTAGCGGGGGTGCCTACAATGAGCAGTTCTTC. V is TRBV29-1 and J is TRBJ2-1, with 10 bases identical to TRBD2. J lost 2 bases, V lost 6 bases, and 13 bases had no gene match. Germline CDR1 SQVTM, CDR2 ANQGSEA. The CDR3 is 17 residues long.

The sample holds a few counts of this clonotype. The chain carries TRBV7-8 and TRBJ2-1; 13 nucleotides agree with TRBD2. CDR1 and CDR2 (germline): SGHVS, FQNEAQ. CDR3 length: 14 amino acids. Losses at the gene ends were 8 bases for V and 6 bases for J; bases not matched to a gene: 4. CDR3 nucleotide sequence: TGTGCCAGCCACGGACTAGCGGGGGTCAATGAGCAGTTCTTC. It specifies CASHGLAGVNEQFF.

With regard to this clonotype: At one end the junction does not follow the germline gene, possibly because of a read error. V is TRBV4-1 and J is TRBJ1-5, with 8 positions matching TRBD1. The CDR3 covers 16 residues. Germline V gene data show CDR1 as MGHRA and CDR2 as YSYEKL. CDR3 bases: TGCGCCAGCAGCACAGGGGGTGGCAGTAGCAATCAGCCCCGGCATTTT. This gives the protein CASSTGGGSSNQPRHF.

The rearrangement links TRBV7-9 to TRBJ1-2, with D maybe TRBD1 (6 bases). The CDR3 has 15 amino acids. Trimming left V 2 bases short and J 4 bases short, with 14 bases between. The V gene's germline CDR1 is SEHNR and CDR2 FQNEAQ (reference sequence). CDR3 DNA: TGTGCCAGCAGCTTATCCGGGGGCGACGTCTATGGCTACACCTTC. It yields the protein CASSLSGGDVYGYTF. The entire variable domain, with the rest obtained from reference TRBV7-9 and TRBJ1-2, is as follows: DTGVSQNPRHKITKRGQNVTFRCDPISEHNRLYWYRQTLGQGPEFLTYFQNEAQLEKSRLLSDRFSAERPKGSFSTLEIQRTEQGDSAMYLCASSLSGGDVYGYTFGSGTRLTVV.

Only a few counts were recorded for this clonotype. The chain is built from TRBV2 and TRBJ1-1; D not certain. V was shortened by 10 bases and J by 6 bases, with 9 bases between the two germline ends. CDR1 SNHLY and CDR2 FYNNEI come from the germline V gene. The CDR3 has 10 amino acids. The CDR3 DNA is TGTGCCACCCAGGTCGCTGAAGCTTTCTTT. Its protein product is CATQVAEAFF.

This clonotype showed up many times. The rearrangement uses TRBV20-1 and TRBJ2-1; TRBD2 agrees at 7 bases. Germline values: CDR1 DFQATT, CDR2 SNEGSKA (reference sequence). J lost 0 bases, V lost 2 bases, and 19 bases had no gene match. The CDR3 loop spans 20 amino acids. The CDR3 DNA follows: TGCAGTGCTAGACCCTCGGTGTGGGTAGCGGGCCAGAGCTCCTACAATGAGCAGTTCTTC. Translating gives CSARPSVWVAGQSSYNEQFF.

The chain employs TRBV7-9 and TRBJ1-1, with D unclear. From germline, CDR1 is SEHNR and CDR2 FQNEAQ (reference sequence). CDR3 length: 12 residues. Trimming took 3 bases from V and 5 from J, leaving 7 bases between them. The CDR3 region has the DNA TGTGCCAGCAGCTTTATGGGAACTGAAGCTTTCTTT. As protein: CASSFMGTEAFF. Based on the CDR3 plus reference TRBV7-9 and TRBJ1-1, the full variable domain is DTGVSQNPRHKITKRGQNVTFRCDPISEHNRLYWYRQTLGQGPEFLTYFQNEAQLEKSRLLSDRFSAERPKGSFSTLEIQRTEQGDSAMYLCASSFMGTEAFFGQGTRLTVV.

The chain links TRBV7-9 to TRBJ1-6; D is uncertain. Germline CDR1 reads SEHNR; CDR2 reads FQNEAQ (reference sequence). Trimming cost V 8 bases and J 1 base, with 9 bases left between them. The CDR3 contains 14 residues. The CDR3 spells CASPGPSYNSPLHF. In DNA, the CDR3 is TGTGCCAGCCCTGGGCCTTCCTATAATTCACCCCTCCACTTT. The full variable domain, its missing parts supplied by reference TRBV7-9 and TRBJ1-6, is DTGVSQNPRHKITKRGQNVTFRCDPISEHNRLYWYRQTLGQGPEFLTYFQNEAQLEKSRLLSDRFSAERPKGSFSTLEIQRTEQGDSAMYLCASPGPSYNSPLHFGNGTRLTVT.

The chain couples TRBV24-1 to TRBJ2-1; D unresolved. The V end was cut by 4 bases, the J end by 6 bases, with 6 bases between. This CDR3 contains 12 residues. Germline CDR1 is KGHDR and CDR2 is SFDVKD. The CDR3 nucleotides are TGTGCCACCAGTGAAGTTGGCAATGAGCAGTTCTTC. Translated, it gives CATSEVGNEQFF.

This rearrangement joins TRBV7-9 to TRBJ2-7; TRBD1 matches at 9 bases. CDR3 length: 14 residues. The ends lost 5 bases at V and 4 bases at J; junction bases unmatched: 6. Germline V gene data show CDR1 as SEHNR and CDR2 as FQNEAQ (reference sequence). CDR3 sequence reads: CASSPPGQGYEQYF. In DNA form, the CDR3 reads TGTGCCAGCAGCCCGCCAGGACAGGGGTACGAGCAGTACTTC.

The sample holds a few counts of this clonotype. The chain uses TRBV19 and TRBJ2-5; D gene uncertain. The CDR3 runs to 15 residues. The germline V gene encodes CDR1 LNHDA and CDR2 SQIVND (reference sequence). The V end lost 1 base, the J end lost 1 base, and 10 bases lay between the germline ends. For the CDR3, the DNA is TGTGCCAGTAGTATAGGTCAGCTCCTCCAAGAGACCCAGTACTTC. Translating it yields CASSIGQLLQETQYF.

The genes are TRBV19 and TRBJ2-3; D not resolved. CDR3 length: 14 residues. Germline V CDR1 and CDR2: LNHDA, SQIVND (reference sequence). Trimming stripped 1 base from V and 4 bases from J, with 9 bases between. The CDR3 bases are TGTGCCAGTAGTATAGTCAGTGGGTCAGATACGCAGTATTTT. Amino acid sequence: CASSIVSGSDTQYF.

DNA of the CDR3: TGTGCCAGCAGTGATGTGGGACAGGTCGAAGCTTTCTTT. The encoded protein is CASSDVGQVEAFF. The J gene is TRBJ1-1, the V gene TRBV2, with 8 nucleotides matching TRBD1. Germline values: CDR1 SNHLY, CDR2 FYNNEI. The CDR3 is 13 residues long. The V and J ends lost 3 bases and 8 bases, in that order; junction bases with no gene match: 5.

This clonotype was observed a few times. CDR3 bases: TGTGCCAGCAGTTTTTCGGGGGCAGGGGGGGACTATGGCTACACCTTC. Its protein is CASSFSGAGGDYGYTF. The V and J genes are TRBV28 and TRBJ1-2; TRBD1 agrees at 7 bases. The CDR3 has 16 residues. The V gene's germline CDR1 is MDHEN and CDR2 SYDVKM. The trim removed 3 bases at V and 3 bases at J, leaving 10 bases unmatched.

V is TRBV6-5 and J is TRBJ2-7; TRBD1 or TRBD2 may be the D gene (5 bases each). The length of the CDR3 is 14 residues. Trimming took 0 bases from V and 6 from J, leaving 12 bases between them. Germline-derived CDR1 and CDR2 are MNHEY and SVGAGI. The CDR3: CASSYSLGALEQYF. The CDR3 DNA follows: TGTGCCAGCAGTTACTCCCTCGGGGCGCTCGAGCAGTACTTC.

The chain links TRBV2 to TRBJ2-7, with a weak D call TRBD1 (5 bases). Germline-derived CDR1 and CDR2 are SNHLY and FYNNEI. V was trimmed by 1 base and J by 5 bases, leaving 9 bases between them. This CDR3 is built from 13 residues. Here the CDR3 DNA reads TGTGCCAGCAGTGAAGGACAGTGGGACGAGCAGTACTTC. As protein: CASSEGQWDEQYF. Full variable domain (remainder filled in from reference TRBV2 and TRBJ2-7): EPEVTQTPSHQVTQMGQEVILRCVPISNHLYFYWYRQILGQKVEFLVSFYNNEISEKSEIFDDQFSVERPDGSNFTLKIRSTKLEDSAMYFCASSEGQWDEQYFGPGTRLTVT.

This sequence joins TRBV2 and TRBJ2-1; D unclear. CDR3 size: 13 residues. V was trimmed by 1 base and J by 7 bases, leaving 8 bases between them. CDR1 is SNHLY, CDR2 FYNNEI, per germline. The CDR3 loop reads CASSEGARNEQFF. The CDR3 DNA reads as TGTGCCAGCAGTGAAGGCGCTCGGAATGAGCAGTTCTTC.

V gene TRBV15 combines with J gene TRBJ2-7; D gene ambiguous. Trimming shortened V by 6 bases and J by 6 bases, and 15 bases separated the two germline ends. This CDR3 comprises 13 residues. Per the germline V gene, CDR1 is LNHNV and CDR2 is YYDKDF (reference sequence). The CDR3 nucleotides are TGTGCCACCAGGGTGACAAAATACTCCGAGCAGTACTTC. It is translated as CATRVTKYSEQYF.

The chain employs TRBV7-9 and TRBJ2-2; 11 positions agree with TRBD2. This CDR3 region has 15 residues. Germline CDR1 reads SEHNR; CDR2 reads FQNEAQ (reference sequence). V was pared by 10 bases and J by 3 bases, with 7 bases of the junction left unmatched. CDR3 loop: CANPPGLADTGELFF. DNA for the CDR3: TGTGCCAACCCGCCGGGACTAGCGGACACCGGGGAGCTGTTTTTT.

This clonotype was observed a handful of times. The rearrangement joins TRBV25-1 to TRBJ1-5; 8 nucleotides align to TRBD1. This CDR3 comprises 15 residues. Unmatched junction bases numbered 3, after V lost 5 bases and J lost 0 bases. Germline CDR1 and CDR2: MGHDK and SYGVNS. CDR3 region: CASSIQGDSNQPQHF. For the CDR3, the DNA is TGTGCCAGCAGTATACAGGGGGATAGCAATCAGCCCCAGCATTTT. Variable domain in full (rest from reference TRBV25-1 and TRBJ1-5): EADIYQTPRYLVIGTGKKITLECSQTMGHDKMYWYQQDPGMELHLIHYSYGVNSTEKGDLSSESTVSRIRTEHFPLTLESARPSHTSQYLCASSIQGDSNQPQHFGDGTRLSIL.

The V and J genes are TRBV27 and TRBJ2-1; the D is unclear. CDR1 is MNHEY, CDR2 SMNVEV, per germline (reference sequence). This CDR3 has 16 residues. The germline V and J ends were trimmed by 2 bases and 2 bases, with 13 bases remaining between them. CDR3 loop: CASSLLAVNTYNEQFF. CDR3 DNA: TGTGCCAGCAGTTTACTGGCGGTCAATACCTACAATGAGCAGTTCTTC.

This chain links TRBV5-6 with TRBJ1-2, with a possible D match to TRBD1 (6 bases). This CDR3 spans 16 amino acids. V was shortened by 4 bases and J by 7 bases, with 23 bases between the two germline ends. Looked up from germline, CDR1 is SGHDT and CDR2 is YYEEEE. CDR3 DNA sequence: TGTGCCAGCAGCCTGCGAAGGGGACAAAGAAACCTTGGCTACACCTTC. It specifies CASSLRRGQRNLGYTF.

A note on this clonotype: The junction shows a germline mismatch at one end, possibly a read error. The V call is TRBV4-1, the J call TRBJ1-1; D is ambiguous. This CDR3 is 14 amino acids long. CDR1 is MGHRA and CDR2 is YSYEKL in the germline V gene. Written as DNA, the CDR3 is TGTGCCAGCAGCCAAGAGGAGGCGAGCACTGAAGCTTTCTTT. Translated, it gives CASSQEEASTEAFF.

This clonotype appeared many times. This chain uses TRBV7-6 with TRBJ2-1, with TRBD2 as a possible D gene (6 bases). Germline V gene data show CDR1 as SGHVS and CDR2 as FNYEAQ. There are 18 residues in the CDR3. The V end lost 4 bases, the J end lost 1 base, and 20 bases lay between the germline ends. The CDR3 loop reads CASSSLGAYGSSYNEQFF. CDR3 nucleotide sequence: TGTGCCAGCAGCTCGCTGGGCGCCTACGGGAGTTCCTACAATGAGCAGTTCTTC. Supplemented by reference TRBV7-6 and TRBJ2-1, the full variable domain reads GAGVSQSPRYKVTKRGQDVALRCDPISGHVSLYWYRQALGQGPEFLTYFNYEAQQDKSGLPNDRFSAERPEGSISTLTIQRTEQRDSAMYRCASSSLGAYGSSYNEQFFGPGTRLTVL.

This clonotype was observed a single time. The V gene is TRBV19, the J gene TRBJ2-1; D not resolved. CDR1 is LNHDA and CDR2 is SQIVND in the germline V gene (reference sequence). Trimming pared 1 base from V and 4 bases from J, leaving 5 bases between. The CDR3 is made up of 13 amino acids. The CDR3 here is CASSIGEYNEQFF. Here the CDR3 DNA reads TGTGCCAGTAGTATAGGAGAGTACAATGAGCAGTTCTTC. Filled out from reference TRBV19 and TRBJ2-1, the complete variable domain reads DGGITQSPKYLFRKEGQNVTLSCEQNLNHDAMYWYRQDPGQGLRLIYYSQIVNDFQKGDIAEGYSVSREKKESFPLTVTSAQKNPTAFYLCASSIGEYNEQFFGPGTRLTVL.